This T cell receptor (beta chain) originates from a study of blood T cells in healthy people across ages. The germline V gene has CDR1 MGHDK and CDR2 SYGVNS. CDR3 length: 15 amino acids. The germline V and J ends were trimmed by 6 bases and 0 bases, with 15 bases remaining between them. Through a sample-barcoded 5' primer and a J-beta primer mix, a second PCR was run for roughly 6 to 12 cycles. Each CDR3 protein gets one entry after TCRdb re-called the 5' RACE reads with MiXCR. The repertoire holds about 770,000 distinct CDR3 sequences, with 40% to 50% as singletons. This chain uses TRBV25-1 with TRBJ2-7; the D is unclear. The sequencing input was blood. The TCR was taken from a man aged 55 to 69 in good health. This chain's CDR3 is CASSESGKSSYEQYF. DNA for the CDR3: TGTGCCAGCAGCGAAAGTGGCAAGAGCTCCTACGAGCAGTACTTC.